Listed here are 6 T cell receptor beta chains from one sample, sequenced in a study of T cell changes during pregnancy in multiple sclerosis. Profiling relied on immunoSEQ multiplex PCR, and the TCRdb table lists in-frame clones only, not all of them. Altogether some 93,000 clones are present, approximately 92% being singletons, with the ten largest covering 2% to 2.5%. Material: peripheral blood, obtained after pregnancy. These TCRs come from a female donor with multiple sclerosis, enrolled in a pregnancy study.

As to this clone: The sample carries other DNA sequences with the same CDR3. V gene TRBV5-1 combines with J gene TRBJ2-7; TRBD1 is a possible D gene (5 bases). The CDR3 length is 12 residues. Trimming removed 4 bases from V and 4 bases from J, with 9 bases in between. Germline-derived CDR1 and CDR2 are SGHRS and YFSETQ. CDR3 nucleotides: TGCGCCAGCAGCCGCGACAGTTACGAGCAGTACTTC. Amino acid sequence: CASSRDSYEQYF.

The table lists this clone with a count of one. This chain connects TRBV5-1 to TRBJ2-1; 8 nucleotides agree with TRBD2. After removal of 5 bases from V and 3 bases from J, the junction contained 10 bases not matched to a gene. Germline lookup yields CDR1 SGHRS and CDR2 YFSETQ. The CDR3 spans 16 residues. This chain's CDR3 is CASREPGLVDYNEQFF. The CDR3 DNA reads as TGCGCCAGCAGAGAACCGGGACTAGTGGACTACAATGAGCAGTTCTTC.

The chain has TRBV7-9 and TRBJ2-3; 10 bases align to TRBD2. CDR1 and CDR2 from the germline V gene are SEHNR and FQNEAQ (reference sequence). The CDR3 covers 16 residues. The V segment lost 2 bases and the J segment 2 bases; nucleotides outside the gene matches: 4. CDR3 DNA sequence: TGTGCCAGCAGCTTATCAGCGGGGGGGATCACAGATACGCAGTATTTT. Protein: CASSLSAGGITDTQYF.

The chain is built from TRBV29-1 and TRBJ1-1; 11 bases line up with TRBD1. Trimming at V came to 7 bases and at J to 6 bases, leaving 10 bases not matched to a gene. The germline V gene has CDR1 SQVTM and CDR2 ANQGSEA. The CDR3 is 14 amino acids. The CDR3 nucleotides are TGCAGCGCCGGACAGGGGGCGCTGGGGGCTGAAGCTTTCTTT. Amino acids: CSAGQGALGAEAFF.

The V gene is TRBV30, the J gene TRBJ1-2, with a weak D call TRBD1 (5 bases). V was trimmed by 4 bases and J by 3 bases, leaving 24 bases between them. Germline loops: CDR1 GTSNPN, CDR2 SVGIG (reference sequence). The CDR3 is made up of 17 amino acids. The CDR3 loop reads CAWTSGTGFHSYYGYTF. The CDR3 bases are TGTGCCTGGACCTCCGGAACAGGTTTCCACTCCTACTATGGCTACACCTTC.

The rearrangement joins TRBV27 to TRBJ1-4, with D perhaps matching TRBD1 (5 bases). Deletions cut 4 bases from V and 1 base from J, with 25 bases between. The CDR3 length is 20 residues. Germline loops: CDR1 MNHEY, CDR2 SMNVEV (reference sequence). The CDR3 spells CASSWRLQGPRSGTNEKLFF. The CDR3 DNA reads as TGTGCCAGCAGTTGGCGTCTCCAGGGTCCCAGGTCGGGAACTAATGAAAAACTGTTTTTT. The full variable domain, in which reference TRBV27 and TRBJ1-4 provide the parts outside the CDR3, is EAQVTQNPRYLITVTGKKLTVTCSQNMNHEYMSWYRQDPGLGLRQIYYSMNVEVTDKGDVPEGYKVSRKEKRNFPLILESPSPNQTSLYFCASSWRLQGPRSGTNEKLFFGSGTQLSVL.